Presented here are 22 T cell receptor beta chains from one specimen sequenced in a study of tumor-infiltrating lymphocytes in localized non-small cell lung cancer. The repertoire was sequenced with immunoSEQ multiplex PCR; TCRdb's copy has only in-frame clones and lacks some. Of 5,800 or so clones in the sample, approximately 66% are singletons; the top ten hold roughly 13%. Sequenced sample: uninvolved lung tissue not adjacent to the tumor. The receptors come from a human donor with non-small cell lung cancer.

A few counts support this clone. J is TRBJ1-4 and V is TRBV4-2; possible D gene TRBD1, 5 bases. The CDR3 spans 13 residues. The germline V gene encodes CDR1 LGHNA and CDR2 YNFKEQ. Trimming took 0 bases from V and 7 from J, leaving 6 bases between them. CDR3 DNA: TGTGCCAGCAGCCAAGATGGGACTGAAAAACTGTTTTTT. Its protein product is CASSQDGTEKLFF.

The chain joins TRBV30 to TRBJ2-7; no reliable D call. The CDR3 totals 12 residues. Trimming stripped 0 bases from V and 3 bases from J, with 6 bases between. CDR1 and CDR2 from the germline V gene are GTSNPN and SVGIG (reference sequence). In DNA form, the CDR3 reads TGTGCCTGGAGTGTAGGGTACTACGAGCAGTACTTC. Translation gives CAWSVGYYEQYF.

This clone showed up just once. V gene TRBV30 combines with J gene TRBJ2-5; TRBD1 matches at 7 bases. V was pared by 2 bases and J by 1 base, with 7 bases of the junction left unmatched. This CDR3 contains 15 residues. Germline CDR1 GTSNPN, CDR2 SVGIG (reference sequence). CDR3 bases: TGTGCCTGGAGTCCCGGGACAGAGCTCCAAGAGACCCAGTACTTC. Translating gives CAWSPGTELQETQYF.

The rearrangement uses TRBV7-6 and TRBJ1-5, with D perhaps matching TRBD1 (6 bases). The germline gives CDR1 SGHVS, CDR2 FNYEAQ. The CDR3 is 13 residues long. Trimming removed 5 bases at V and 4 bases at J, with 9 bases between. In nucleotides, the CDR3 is TGTGCCAGCAGCCCGGACAGTAATCAGCCCCAGCATTTT. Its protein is CASSPDSNQPQHF.

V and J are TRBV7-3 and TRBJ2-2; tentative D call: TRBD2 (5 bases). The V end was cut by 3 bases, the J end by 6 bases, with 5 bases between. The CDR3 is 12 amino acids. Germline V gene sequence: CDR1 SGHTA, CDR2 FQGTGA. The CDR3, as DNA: TGTGCCAGCAGCTTCGGGGCCGGGGAGCTGTTTTTT. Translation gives CASSFGAGELFF. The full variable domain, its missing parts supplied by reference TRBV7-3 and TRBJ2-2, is GAGVSQTPSNKVTEKGKYVELRCDPISGHTALYWYRQSLGQGPEFLIYFQGTGAADDSGLPNDRFFAVRPEGSVSTLKIQRTERGDSAVYLCASSFGAGELFFGEGSRLTVL.

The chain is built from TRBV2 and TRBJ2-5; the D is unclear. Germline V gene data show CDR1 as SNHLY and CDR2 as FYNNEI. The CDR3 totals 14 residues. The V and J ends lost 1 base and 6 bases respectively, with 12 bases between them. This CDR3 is CASSEGKGIQTQYF. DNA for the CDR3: TGTGCCAGCAGTGAAGGGAAAGGGATTCAGACCCAGTACTTC. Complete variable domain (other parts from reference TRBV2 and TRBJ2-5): EPEVTQTPSHQVTQMGQEVILRCVPISNHLYFYWYRQILGQKVEFLVSFYNNEISEKSEIFDDQFSVERPDGSNFTLKIRSTKLEDSAMYFCASSEGKGIQTQYFGPGTRLLVL.

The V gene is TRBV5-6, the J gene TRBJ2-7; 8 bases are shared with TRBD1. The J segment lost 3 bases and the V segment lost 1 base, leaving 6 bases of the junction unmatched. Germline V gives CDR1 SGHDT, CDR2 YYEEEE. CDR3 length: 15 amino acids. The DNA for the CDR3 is TGTGCCAGCAGCTTGTCCCCGGACAGGGTCTACGAGCAGTACTTC. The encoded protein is CASSLSPDRVYEQYF.

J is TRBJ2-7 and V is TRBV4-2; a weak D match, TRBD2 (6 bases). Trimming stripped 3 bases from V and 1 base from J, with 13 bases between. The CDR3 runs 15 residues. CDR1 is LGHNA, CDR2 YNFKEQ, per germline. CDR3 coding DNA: TGTGCCAGCAGCCAGCGTCAGACTAGGTCCTACGAGCAGTACTTC. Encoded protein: CASSQRQTRSYEQYF.

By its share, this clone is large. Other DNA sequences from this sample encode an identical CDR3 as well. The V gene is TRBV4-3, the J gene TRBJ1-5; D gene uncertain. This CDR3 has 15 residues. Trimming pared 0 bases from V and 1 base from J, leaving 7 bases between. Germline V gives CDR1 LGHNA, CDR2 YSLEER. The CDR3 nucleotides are TGCGCCAGCAGCCAAGATCTAAACAGCAATCAGCCCCAGCATTTT. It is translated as CASSQDLNSNQPQHF.

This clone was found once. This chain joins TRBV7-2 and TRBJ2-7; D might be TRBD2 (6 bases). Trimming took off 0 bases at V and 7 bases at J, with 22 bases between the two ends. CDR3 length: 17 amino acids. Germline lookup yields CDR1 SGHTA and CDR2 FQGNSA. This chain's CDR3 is CASSLAGGGFPLREQYF. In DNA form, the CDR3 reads TGTGCCAGCAGCTTAGCCGGTGGGGGGTTCCCTCTGAGGGAGCAGTACTTC.

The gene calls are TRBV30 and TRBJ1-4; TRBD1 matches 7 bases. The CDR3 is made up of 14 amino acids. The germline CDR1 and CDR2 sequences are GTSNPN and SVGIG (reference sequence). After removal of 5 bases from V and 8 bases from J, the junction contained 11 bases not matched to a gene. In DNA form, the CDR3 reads TGTGCCTGGGATTCAGGGGGTGGAGGGGAAAAACTGTTTTTT. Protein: CAWDSGGGGEKLFF.

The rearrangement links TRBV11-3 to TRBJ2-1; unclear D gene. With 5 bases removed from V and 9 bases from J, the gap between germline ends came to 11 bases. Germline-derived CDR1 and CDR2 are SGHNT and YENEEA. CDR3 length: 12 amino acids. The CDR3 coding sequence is TGTGCCAGCAGCCCGACGGGTAGTGAGCAGTTCTTC. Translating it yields CASSPTGSEQFF.

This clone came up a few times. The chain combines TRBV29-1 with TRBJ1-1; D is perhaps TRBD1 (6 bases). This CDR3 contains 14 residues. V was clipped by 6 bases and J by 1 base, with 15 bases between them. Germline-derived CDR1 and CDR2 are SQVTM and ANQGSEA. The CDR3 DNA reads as TGCAGCGTCAGAGGGGGGGTCGCGAACACTGAAGCTTTCTTT. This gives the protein CSVRGGVANTEAFF.

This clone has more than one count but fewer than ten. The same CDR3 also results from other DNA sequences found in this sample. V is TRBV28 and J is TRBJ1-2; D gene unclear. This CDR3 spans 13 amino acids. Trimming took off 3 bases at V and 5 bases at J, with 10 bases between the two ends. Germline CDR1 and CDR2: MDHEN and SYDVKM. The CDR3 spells CASSLGFGYGYTF. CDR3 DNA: TGTGCCAGCAGTTTGGGGTTCGGGTATGGCTACACCTTC.

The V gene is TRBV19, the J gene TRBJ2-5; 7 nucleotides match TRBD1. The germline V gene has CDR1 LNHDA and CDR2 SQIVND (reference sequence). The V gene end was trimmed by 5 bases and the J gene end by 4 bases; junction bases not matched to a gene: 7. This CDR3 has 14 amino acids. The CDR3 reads CASSVSGTAETQYF. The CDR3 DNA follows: TGTGCCAGTAGTGTTTCCGGGACAGCAGAGACCCAGTACTTC.

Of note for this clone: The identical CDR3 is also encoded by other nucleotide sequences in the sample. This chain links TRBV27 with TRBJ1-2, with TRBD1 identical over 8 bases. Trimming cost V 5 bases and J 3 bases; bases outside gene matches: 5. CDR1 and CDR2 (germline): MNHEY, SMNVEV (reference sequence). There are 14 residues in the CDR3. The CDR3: CASSLGQGDYGYTF. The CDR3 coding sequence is TGTGCCAGCAGTCTCGGACAGGGTGACTATGGCTACACCTTC.

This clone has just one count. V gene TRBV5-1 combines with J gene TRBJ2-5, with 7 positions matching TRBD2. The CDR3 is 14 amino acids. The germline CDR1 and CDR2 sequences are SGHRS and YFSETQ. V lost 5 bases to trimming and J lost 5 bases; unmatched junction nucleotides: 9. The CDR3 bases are TGCGCCAGCAGTAGGGAGGGAGACTGGGAGACCCAGTACTTC. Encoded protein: CASSREGDWETQYF.

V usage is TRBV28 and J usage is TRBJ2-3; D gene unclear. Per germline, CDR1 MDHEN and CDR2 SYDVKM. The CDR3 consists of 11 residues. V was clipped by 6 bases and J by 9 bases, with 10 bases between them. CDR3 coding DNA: TGTGCCAGCAGCCAGTCAAGGACGCAGTATTTT. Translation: CASSQSRTQYF.

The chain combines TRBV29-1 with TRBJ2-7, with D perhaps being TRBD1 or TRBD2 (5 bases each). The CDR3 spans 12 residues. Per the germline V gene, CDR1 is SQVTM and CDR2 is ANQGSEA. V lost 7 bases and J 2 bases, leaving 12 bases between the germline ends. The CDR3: CSAGGTPYEQYF. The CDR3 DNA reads TGCAGCGCTGGGGGTACGCCCTACGAGCAGTACTTC.

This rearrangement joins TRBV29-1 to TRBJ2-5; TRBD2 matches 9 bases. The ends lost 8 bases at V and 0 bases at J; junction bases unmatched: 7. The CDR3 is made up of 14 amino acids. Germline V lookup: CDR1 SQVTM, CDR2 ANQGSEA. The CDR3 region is CSSRTSANQETQYF. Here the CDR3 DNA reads TGCAGCTCAAGGACTAGCGCGAACCAAGAGACCCAGTACTTC.

CDR3 in amino acids: CSARRQGGWETQYF. In nucleotides, the CDR3 is TGCAGCGCCCGTCGACAGGGAGGATGGGAGACCCAGTACTTC. The V and J genes are TRBV29-1 and TRBJ2-5; D is possibly TRBD1 (7 bases). This CDR3 region has 14 residues. The germline V gene has CDR1 SQVTM and CDR2 ANQGSEA. Trimming removed 7 bases at V and 5 bases at J, with 20 bases between. Complete variable domain (other parts from reference TRBV29-1 and TRBJ2-5): SAVISQKPSRDICQRGTSLTIQCQVDSQVTMMFWYRQQPGQSLTLIATANQGSEATYESGFVIDKFPISRPNLTFSTLTVSNMSPEDSSIYLCSARRQGGWETQYFGPGTRLLVL.

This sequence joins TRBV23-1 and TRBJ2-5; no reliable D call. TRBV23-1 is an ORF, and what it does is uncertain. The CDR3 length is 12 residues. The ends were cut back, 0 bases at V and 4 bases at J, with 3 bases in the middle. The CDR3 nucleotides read TGCGCCAGCAGTCAATCCTCAGAGACCCAGTACTTC. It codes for CASSQSSETQYF.